These T cell receptor beta chains were read from a single sample in a study of human T cells and chemical hapten exposure. Using its own MiXCR run on the RACE reads, TCRdb lists one record per CDR3 protein. Of 300,000 to 450,000 distinct CDR3 sequences listed, 4.8% were seen once; the top ten hold 2% to 2.5%. Sequencing was performed on whole blood, taken in connection with sensitization to the hapten diphenylcyclopropenone (DPC). Source of these receptors: a woman aged 50 to 65 with alopecia areata. Some clones in this sample may be carry-over from other donors' samples. Each CDR3 is given with its conserved first and last residue. A D gene is named only where the DNA matches it firmly. Size is omitted from some rows. Given values are once, few, many or a class for expanded clones.

v_gene,j_gene,d_gene,abundance,CDR3aa,CDR3nt
TRBV5-5,TRBJ2-3,TRBD1,many,CASSLEGQDTDTQYF,TGTGCCAGCAGCTTGGAAGGACAGGACACAGATACGCAGTATTTT
TRBV7-2,TRBJ1-1,-,many,CASSLETDTEAFF,TGTGCCAGCAGCTTAGAAACGGACACTGAAGCTTTCTTT
TRBV20-1,TRBJ1-5,-,-,CSARTLGSNQPRHF,TGCAGTGCTAGGACCCTAGGGAGCAATCAGCCCCGGCATTTT
TRBV20-1,TRBJ2-7,-,many,CSAYSSRTYEQYF,TGCAGTGCCTATAGTTCCAGGACGTACGAGCAGTACTTC
TRBV12-3/TRBV12-4,TRBJ2-7,TRBD1,many,CASSFRDRGLGPSYEQYF,TGTGCCAGCAGTTTCCGGGACAGGGGGCTAGGCCCCTCCTACGAGCAGTACTTC
TRBV27,TRBJ2-7,TRBD2,many,CASSERSGTEQYF,TGTGCCAGCAGTGAACGTAGCGGGACCGAGCAGTACTTC
TRBV12-2,TRBJ1-3,-,many,CAFRGTANTIYF,TGTGCATTTCGGGGGACAGCAAACACCATATATTTT
TRBV5-1,TRBJ1-4,-,many,CASSGGSATNEKLFF,TGCGCCAGCAGCGGGGGATCTGCAACTAATGAAAAACTGTTTTTT
TRBV28,TRBJ1-3,-,many,CASSPRTGGNTIYF,TGTGCCAGCAGTCCGCGGACTGGCGGAAACACCATATATTTT
TRBV6-6,TRBJ2-3,TRBD2,-,CASSYTLAGEKYF,TGTGCCAGCAGTTACACCTTAGCGGGAGAGAAGTATTTT
TRBV5-1,TRBJ2-4,-,many,CASSSTLSGATAKNIQYF,TGCGCCAGCAGCTCAACACTTTCAGGAGCTACAGCCAAAAACATTCAGTACTTC